This T cell receptor beta chain derives from a study of CD8 T cells in ankylosing spondylitis. Notes on the study in general: Those disease-linked clones were CD8+; they were also relatively rare in peripheral blood. Reportedly, disease-linked clones are significantly enriched in ankylosing spondylitis patients' matched synovial fluid. Blood from ankylosing spondylitis patients appeared to carry a characteristic eight-variant TCR beta motif.

The authors made TCR beta libraries by quantitative 5'-RACE with molecular barcodes. One entry per CDR3 protein results from TCRdb running MiXCR on the 5' RACE reads. The table includes some 37,000 distinct CDR3 sequences, 9.5% to 11% detected once. Germline CDR1 and CDR2: MGHRA and YSYEKL. There are 20 residues in the CDR3. Trimming stripped 2 bases from V and 0 bases from J, with 22 bases between. This clonotype has ten or more counts. Its antigen is as yet unknown. Sequenced material: synovial fluid, either unsorted or a sorted T cell fraction (not recorded which). This receptor was identified in a male donor with ankylosing spondylitis. The rearrangement uses TRBV4-1 and TRBJ2-2; D might be TRBD2 (6 bases). In DNA form, the CDR3 reads TGCGCCAGCAGCCAAACTAAGGAGGGGTTACAGCCCTCGAACACCGGGGAGCTGTTTTTT. This gives the protein CASSQTKEGLQPSNTGELFF.